The rows below give T cell receptor beta chains drawn from one sample of a study of graft-versus-host responses after intestinal transplantation. Repertoires were generated with immunoSEQ multiplex PCR, while TCRdb's copy carries only in-frame clones and drops some. Among 9,500 to 11,000 clones, 90% to 95% were seen once, and the ten largest hold approximately 3.5%. The starting material was PBMCs, obtained approximately 40 days after intestinal transplantation. All receptors derive from a human patient who received an intestinal transplant, so some T cells may come from the graft donor. The CDR3 runs from the conserved cysteine through the conserved F or W. The order of the fields is D gene, J gene, V gene, clone size, CDR3 protein, CDR3 DNA. D genes are given only for firm matches. Rows give clone size only sometimes, using once, few, many, or a class for an expanded clone.

>.|TRBJ2-5|TRBV9|few
CASSVESRGETQYF
TGTGCCAGCAGCGTAGAGAGTAGGGGAGAGACCCAGTACTTC
>.|TRBJ1-5|TRBV6-6|.
CASSPGTYSNQPQHF
TGTGCCAGCAGTCCCGGGACTTATAGCAATCAGCCCCAGCATTTT
>.|TRBJ1-2|TRBV11-2|once
CASSIRLDPTYGYTF
TGTGCCAGCAGCATCCGCCTAGATCCCACTTATGGCTACACCTTC
>.|TRBJ2-5|TRBV4-1|.
CASSQGGTQYF
TGCGCCAGCAGCCAGGGGGGGACCCAGTACTTC
>.|TRBJ2-1|TRBV19|.
CATAVVETPYNEQFF
TGTGCCACCGCAGTAGTCGAAACCCCCTACAATGAGCAGTTCTTC
>.|TRBJ1-5|TRBV5-1|.
CASSPTPGGPPYNQPQHF
TGCGCCAGCAGCCCAACCCCGGGGGGGCCTCCTTATAATCAGCCCCAGCATTTT
>.|TRBJ1-3|TRBV7-9|.
CASSLVGSGNTIYF
TGTGCCAGCAGCCTTGTGGGGTCAGGAAACACCATATATTTT
>TRBD2|TRBJ2-3|TRBV10-3|.
CAISNRLAGGTDTQYF
TGTGCCATCAGCAATCGACTAGCGGGGGGCACAGATACGCAGTATTTT
>.|TRBJ1-2|TRBV5-1|once
CASSLAGTQWGYGYTF
TGCGCCAGCAGCTTGGCCGGGACGCAATGGGGCTATGGCTACACCTTC
>.|TRBJ2-7|TRBV5-6|.
CASSSRPTSSYEQYF
TGTGCCAGCAGTTCAAGACCTACGAGCTCCTACGAGCAGTACTTC
>.|TRBJ1-5|TRBV27|.
CASTPGGKGNQPQHF
TGTGCCAGCACCCCGGGGGGCAAGGGCAATCAGCCCCAGCATTTT
>.|TRBJ2-7|TRBV5-1|.
CASSLALGPVYEQYF
TGCGCCAGCAGCTTGGCCCTGGGTCCCGTCTACGAGCAGTACTTC
>.|TRBJ2-5|TRBV9|.
CASSAGSGSETQYF
TGTGCCAGCAGCGCTGGGTCGGGGTCGGAGACCCAGTACTTC
>.|TRBJ1-4|TRBV6-5|.
CASRDSTTNEKLFF
TGTGCCAGCAGGGACAGCACAACTAATGAAAAACTGTTTTTT
>TRBD2|TRBJ2-3|TRBV4-1|.
CASSLLAGLDTQYF
TGCGCCAGCAGCCTTCTAGCGGGCCTAGATACGCAGTATTTT
>.|TRBJ1-4|TRBV7-6|.
CASSLCLGNGEKLFF
TGTGCCAGCAGCTTATGTTTGGGGAACGGAGAAAAACTGTTTTTT
>TRBD2|TRBJ2-1|TRBV7-9|.
CASSLAGVGRGYNEQFF
TGTGCCAGCAGCTTAGCGGGAGTGGGGAGGGGTTACAATGAGCAGTTCTTC
>TRBD1|TRBJ1-2|TRBV7-8|.
CASSRDRETGYTF
TGTGCCAGCAGCCGGGACAGGGAGACCGGCTACACCTTC
>.|TRBJ2-6|TRBV4-3|.
CASSHIGQGSGANVLTF
TGCGCCAGCAGCCACATAGGGCAGGGATCTGGGGCCAACGTCCTGACTTTC
>TRBD2|TRBJ2-1|TRBV7-3|.
CASSFSGGAYNEQFF
TGTGCCAGCAGCTTCAGCGGGGGGGCCTACAATGAGCAGTTCTTC
>.|TRBJ1-1|TRBV20-1|.
CSARGPTEAFF
TGCAGTGCTAGAGGTCCCACTGAAGCTTTCTTT
>.|TRBJ1-2|TRBV13|few
CASSPEGINYGYTF
TGTGCCAGCAGCCCAGAGGGGATTAACTATGGCTACACCTTC
>TRBD2|TRBJ2-3|TRBV6-4|.
CASSDLAGGTDTQYF
TGTGCCAGCAGTGACTTAGCGGGGGGCACAGATACGCAGTATTTT
>.|TRBJ2-3|TRBV7-9|.
CASSPPGYTQYF
TGTGCCAGCAGCCCACCGGGTTATACGCAGTATTTT
>TRBD2|TRBJ2-1|TRBV19|.
CASSVSGGARVEQFF
TGTGCCAGTAGCGTTAGCGGGGGGGCTAGGGTTGAGCAGTTCTTC
>.|TRBJ1-2|TRBV5-5|.
CASNPDNYGYTF
TGTGCCAGCAACCCGGATAACTATGGCTACACCTTC
>.|TRBJ1-6|TRBV12-2|.
CASRFVQPLRSYNSPLHF
TGTGCAAGTCGCTTTGTCCAACCGCTACGCTCCTATAATTCACCCCTCCACTTT
>.|TRBJ1-1|TRBV11-1|once
CASSLYKGTEAFF
TGTGCCAGCAGCTTATACAAGGGCACTGAAGCTTTCTTT
>.|TRBJ1-2|TRBV5-1|.
CASSLGQRDYGYTF
TGCGCCAGCAGCTTGGGGCAGCGGGACTATGGCTACACCTTC
>.|TRBJ2-3|TRBV4-2|.
CASSFKGDTQYF
TGTGCCAGCAGCTTCAAAGGGGATACGCAGTATTTT
>TRBD2|TRBJ2-1|TRBV18|.
CASSPPRLAGGSYNEQFF
TGTGCCAGCTCACCACCGAGGCTAGCGGGGGGCTCCTACAATGAGCAGTTCTTC
>.|TRBJ2-7|TRBV2|.
CASSAIYEQYF
TGTGCCAGCAGCGCCATCTACGAGCAGTACTTC
>.|TRBJ2-6|TRBV7-2|.
CASSYRSSGANVLTF
TGTGCCAGCAGCTACAGGAGCTCTGGGGCCAACGTCCTGACTTTC
>.|TRBJ2-5|TRBV7-2|.
CASSLTRGKETQYF
TGTGCCAGCAGCTTAACCAGGGGAAAAGAGACCCAGTACTTC
>.|TRBJ2-7|TRBV6-6|.
CASSWGGEGTYEQYF
TGTGCCAGCAGTTGGGGGGGCGAGGGCACCTACGAGCAGTACTTC
>.|TRBJ2-1|TRBV5-1|.
CASSLEDYLGDEQFF
TGCGCCAGCAGCTTGGAGGACTACCTCGGGGATGAGCAGTTCTTC
>.|TRBJ2-7|TRBV2|.
CATLGAEAYEQYF
TGTGCCACCCTGGGGGCGGAGGCCTACGAGCAGTACTTC
>.|TRBJ1-2|TRBV9|.
CASSAPGLANYGYTF
TGTGCCAGCAGCGCCCCAGGTTTAGCTAACTATGGCTACACCTTC
>.|TRBJ2-7|TRBV5-1|once
CASSLRASYEQYF
TGCGCCAGCAGCTTGAGAGCCTCCTACGAGCAGTACTTC
>TRBD1|TRBJ1-1|TRBV10-1|once
CASSESDRGPEAFF
TGCGCCAGCAGTGAGTCGGACAGGGGGCCCGAAGCTTTCTTT
>.|TRBJ1-2|TRBV5-6|.
CASRTQQGGNGYTF
TGTGCCAGCAGGACCCAACAGGGAGGAAATGGCTACACCTTC
>.|TRBJ2-2|TRBV9|once
CASSVVGSGELFF
TGTGCCAGCAGCGTAGTGGGGTCCGGGGAGCTGTTTTTT
>.|TRBJ1-6|TRBV11-2|.
CASSLGPQDSYNSPLHF
TGTGCCAGCAGCTTGGGCCCGCAAGACTCCTATAATTCACCCCTCCACTTT
>.|TRBJ2-7|TRBV6-6|.
CASSRYSTEDEQYF
TGTGCCAGCAGTAGGTACTCAACTGAGGACGAGCAGTACTTC
>.|TRBJ2-1|TRBV9|.
CASSGEGDFPGEQFF
TGTGCCAGCAGCGGGGAGGGGGACTTCCCCGGGGAGCAGTTCTTC
>.|TRBJ2-2|TRBV5-1|.
CASSLWAANTGELFF
TGCGCCAGCAGCTTGTGGGCAGCGAACACCGGGGAGCTGTTTTTT
>.|TRBJ1-2|TRBV7-9|.
CASSLPYGYTF
TGTGCCAGCAGCCTCCCTTATGGCTACACCTTC
>.|TRBJ2-1|TRBV4-1|.
CASSQGPPHSYNEQFF
TGCGCCAGCAGCCAAGGGCCGCCCCACTCCTACAATGAGCAGTTCTTC
>TRBD2|TRBJ2-7|TRBV9|once
CASSDSSGVRYF
TGTGCCAGCAGCGATTCTAGCGGGGTGAGATACTTC
>TRBD2|TRBJ2-2|TRBV2|.
CASSTRLAGTGELFF
TGTGCCAGCAGTACGCGACTAGCGGGCACCGGGGAGCTGTTTTTT
>TRBD1|TRBJ2-5|TRBV6-5|.
CASFGRGTVAGTQYF
TGTGCCAGTTTTGGCCGAGGGACAGTCGCGGGGACCCAGTACTTC
>.|TRBJ2-7|TRBV7-3|.
CASSLGTGLPYEQYF
TGTGCCAGCAGCTTAGGTACGGGGCTGCCCTACGAGCAGTACTTC
>.|TRBJ1-3|TRBV19|.
CASSMFGPNSGNTIYF
TGTGCCAGTAGTATGTTCGGCCCGAACTCTGGAAACACCATATATTTT
>.|TRBJ2-1|TRBV28|once
CASSPPSVGNRFF
TGTGCCAGCAGTCCCCCTTCGGTGGGAAACCGGTTCTTC
>.|TRBJ2-7|TRBV21-1|.
CASSGQGLYEQYF
TGTGCCAGCAGCGGCCAGGGACTCTACGAGCAGTACTTC
>.|TRBJ1-1|TRBV14|.
CASSTSPMNTEAFF
TGTGCCAGCAGCACCTCCCCTATGAACACTGAAGCTTTCTTT
>TRBD2|TRBJ2-5|TRBV5-3|.
CARSSGVAGPLGAQYF
TGTGCCAGAAGCTCCGGGGTAGCGGGGCCCCTGGGGGCCCAGTACTTC
>TRBD1|TRBJ1-4|TRBV7-6|.
CASSPGGQVEKLFF
TGTGCCAGCAGCCCAGGGGGACAGGTCGAAAAACTGTTTTTT